This T cell receptor beta chain originates from a study of T-cell memory formation after mild COVID-19. V shed 5 bases and J shed 3 bases, with 13 bases lying between them. Germline V lookup: CDR1 SGHTA, CDR2 FQGNSA. There are 14 residues in the CDR3. Study findings and constraints: Contracting clones localized mainly to CM and EM when CD4+ and mainly to EMRA when CD8+.

A single record per CDR3 protein comes from TCRdb applying MiXCR to the 5' RACE reads. Of more than 150,000 distinct CDR3 sequences listed, 9.5% to 13% were seen once; the top ten hold about 3.8%. This clonotype was observed many times. Its matching antigen is unknown. V and J are TRBV7-2 and TRBJ1-1; D is unresolved. This clonotype originated in a man aged 18 to 29 who had mild COVID-19 (a few samples of this study predate the infection). Cell type and time point are not known. The sequenced sample consisted of PBMCs or a T cell subset sorted from them (not recorded which). The CDR3 here is CASSVDSFDTEAFF. The CDR3 DNA follows: TGTGCCAGCAGCGTAGACTCCTTCGACACTGAAGCTTTCTTT.